This TCR beta chain was captured by sequencing in a study of human T cells and chemical hapten exposure. Study conclusions and caveats: Controls had significantly fewer large CDR3 similarity clusters than were formed by expanded TCRs.

TCRdb reanalysed the RACE reads using MiXCR and keeps one entry per CDR3 protein. The sample gives some 100,000 distinct CDR3 sequences, 7.5% to 10% of which show up once; approximately 2% is in the top ten. CDR1 SGHVS and CDR2 FQNEAQ come from the germline V gene. V lost 1 base and J lost 4, with 7 bases in between. The CDR3 consists of 13 residues. Time point described: patch test 2, 6 weeks after DPC sensitization. Treatment indicated: therapeutic diphenylcyclopropenone sensitization with weekly scalp DPC. Only after blood had been drawn was each patch test applied. As for this clonotype: Its antigen is unknown.

V usage is TRBV7-8 and J usage is TRBJ1-1; no clear D gene. Here the sequenced sample was whole blood, taken in connection with sensitization to the hapten diphenylcyclopropenone (DPC). This clonotype was sampled from a woman aged 40 to 50 with alopecia areata. Some clones in this sample may be carry-over from other donors' samples. Here the CDR3 reads CASSLGSCTEAFF. The CDR3 bases are TGTGCCAGCAGCTTAGGGAGCTGCACTGAAGCTTTCTTT.